These 25 T cell receptor beta chains share one sample of origin, sequenced in a study of blood T cells in healthy people across ages. PCR was performed a second time for roughly 7 to 11 cycles using a sample-barcoded 5' primer and a J-beta primer mix. MiXCR was run by TCRdb on the 5' RACE reads, yielding one entry per CDR3 protein. This table holds hundreds of thousands of distinct CDR3 sequences, about a fifth found once. Sequencing was done on a sample of blood. These receptors were obtained from a man in his 70s in good health.

V gene TRBV6-1 combines with J gene TRBJ1-2; the match to TRBD1 covers 8 bases. Germline V gives CDR1 MNHNS, CDR2 SASEGT. The V and J ends lost 9 bases and 0 bases, in that order; junction bases with no gene match: 9. This CDR3 comprises 15 residues. CDR3 region: CASRIDRGANYGYTF. In DNA form, the CDR3 reads TGTGCCAGTAGGATAGACAGGGGAGCTAACTATGGCTACACCTTC.

The rearrangement links TRBV6-5 to TRBJ2-1, with D possibly being TRBD2 (5 bases). In germline, CDR1 is MNHEY, CDR2 SVGAGI. The V end was cut by 7 bases, the J end by 2 bases, with 12 bases between. This CDR3 is 14 amino acids long. CDR3: CASKKPGTYNEQFF. CDR3 nucleotide sequence: TGTGCCAGCAAGAAACCCGGGACCTACAATGAGCAGTTCTTC.

The sample holds a few counts of this clonotype. V is TRBV15 and J is TRBJ2-1, with 7 positions matching TRBD2. There are 15 residues in the CDR3. V was pared by 1 base and J by 3 bases, with 3 bases of the junction left unmatched. Germline loops: CDR1 LNHNV, CDR2 YYDKDF (reference sequence). The CDR3 DNA is TGTGCCACCAGCAGAGCGGCTAGCGGCTACAATGAGCAGTTCTTC. Translated: CATSRAASGYNEQFF. The whole variable domain, remainder taken from reference TRBV15 and TRBJ2-1, is DAMVIQNPRYQVTQFGKPVTLSCSQTLNHNVMYWYQQKSSQAPKLLFHYYDKDFNNEADTPDNFQSRRPNTSFCFLDIRSPGLGDTAMYLCATSRAASGYNEQFFGPGTRLTVL.

This clonotype was detected ten times or more. The chain joins TRBV6-5 to TRBJ2-7; D gene uncertain. Trimming shortened V by 8 bases and J by 4 bases, and 6 bases separated the two germline ends. The CDR3 covers 10 residues. The V gene's germline CDR1 is MNHEY and CDR2 SVGAGI. CDR3 sequence reads: CASGRYEQYV. The CDR3 DNA reads TGTGCCAGCGGCAGGTACGAGCAGTACGTC.

Comment on this clonotype: It is likely a read error, because the conserved phenylalanine at the end of the CDR3 is missing. The chain carries TRBV28 and TRBJ2-1; D is perhaps TRBD2 (5 bases). Trimming took 3 bases from V and 0 from J, leaving 6 bases between them. This CDR3 contains 14 residues. Germline CDR1 is MDHEN and CDR2 is SYDVKM. The CDR3 sequence: CASSLGSSYNEQFL. The CDR3 DNA reads as TGTGCCAGCAGTTTGGGGAGCTCCTACAATGAGCAGTTCCTC.

The chain uses TRBV29-1 and TRBJ1-6, with D unresolved. Looked up from germline, CDR1 is SQVTM and CDR2 is ANQGSEA. The CDR3 contains 14 residues. This CDR3 reads CAGSSSSYNSPLHF. The CDR3 region has the DNA TGCGCGGGGTCCTCAAGCTCCTATAATTCACCCCTCCACTTT.

The chain has TRBV7-9 and TRBJ1-3, with TRBD1 matching 8 bases. V gave up 5 bases and J gave up 0 bases; unmatched junction bases: 18. This CDR3 spans 20 amino acids. Germline CDR1 reads SEHNR; CDR2 reads FQNEAQ (reference sequence). The CDR3 region is CASSAPRGTGPKSSGNTIYF. Here the CDR3 DNA reads TGTGCCAGCAGCGCACCCCGAGGGACAGGACCTAAGAGCTCTGGAAACACCATATATTTT.

This clonotype was picked up many times. V and J are TRBV7-2 and TRBJ2-1, with a possible D match to TRBD2 (6 bases). CDR3 length: 18 residues. Trimming cost V 3 bases and J 0 bases, with 18 bases left between them. The V gene's germline CDR1 is SGHTA and CDR2 FQGNSA. The CDR3 is CASSLAGGTSSSYNEQFF. Written as DNA, the CDR3 is TGTGCCAGCAGCTTGGCCGGCGGGACTTCCAGCTCCTACAATGAGCAGTTCTTC.

The chain combines TRBV20-1 with TRBJ2-5; 12 nucleotides align to TRBD2. V was clipped by 4 bases and J by 4 bases; unmatched bases: 7. The CDR3 sequence is 15 residues long. Germline values: CDR1 DFQATT, CDR2 SNEGSKA (reference sequence). CDR3 amino acids: CSATGLAGIRETQYF. In DNA, the CDR3 is TGCAGTGCTACCGGACTAGCGGGGATCCGAGAGACCCAGTACTTC.

This clonotype has just a few counts. The chain employs TRBV7-3 and TRBJ1-6; 7 positions agree with TRBD1. V shed 4 bases, J shed 7 bases, and the junction held 4 bases outside the gene matches. The CDR3 consists of 14 residues. Germline V gene sequence: CDR1 SGHTA, CDR2 FQGTGA. The CDR3 loop is CASSSTGLNSPLHF. In DNA, the CDR3 is TGTGCCAGCAGCTCGACAGGGTTAAATTCACCCCTCCACTTT.

The V gene is TRBV28, the J gene TRBJ2-5; D possibly corresponds to TRBD2 (6 bases). The CDR3 totals 15 residues. Germline V gene sequence: CDR1 MDHEN, CDR2 SYDVKM. Deletions cut 1 base from V and 3 bases from J, with 12 bases between. The CDR3 DNA sequence: TGTGCCAGCAGTTTATTATGGAGGGGTGAAGAGACCCAGTACTTC. Translation: CASSLLWRGEETQYF.

This clonotype appeared a few times. This chain joins TRBV2 and TRBJ2-2; no clear D gene. Germline lookup yields CDR1 SNHLY and CDR2 FYNNEI. This CDR3 has 14 residues. Trimming took off 3 bases at V and 8 bases at J, with 13 bases between the two ends. This CDR3 is CASSDINVAGELFF. As DNA, the CDR3 is TGTGCCAGCAGTGACATAAACGTCGCTGGGGAGCTGTTTTTT.

Only a few counts were recorded for this clonotype. V and J are TRBV10-3 and TRBJ1-1, with 7 bases fitting TRBD1. Germline CDR1 is ENHRY and CDR2 is SYGVKD. The CDR3 extends over 11 amino acids. With V trimmed by 7 bases and J by 6 bases, 2 bases remained unmatched. The CDR3 protein is CAIKQGSEAFF. The CDR3 region has the DNA TGTGCCATCAAACAGGGGTCTGAAGCTTTCTTT.

The chain joins TRBV27 to TRBJ2-5; tentatively, D is TRBD2 (6 bases). Germline V gene data show CDR1 as MNHEY and CDR2 as SMNVEV (reference sequence). V lost 3 bases and J lost 7, with 12 bases in between. The CDR3 is 13 residues long. CDR3: CASSLILGGTQYF. CDR3 DNA: TGTGCCAGCAGTTTGATCCTCGGGGGGACCCAGTACTTC.

This clonotype was recorded a few times. The chain joins TRBV7-9 to TRBJ2-3, with D hard to call. V gave up 8 bases and J gave up 6 bases, with 9 bases separating them. The CDR3 spans 11 residues. CDR1 and CDR2 from the germline V gene are SEHNR and FQNEAQ (reference sequence). This chain's CDR3 is CASGPSDTQYF. CDR3 bases: TGTGCCAGCGGTCCGTCGGATACGCAGTATTTT.

This clonotype was seen ten or more times. The chain is built from TRBV29-1 and TRBJ1-2, with 7 bases identical to TRBD1. Looked up from germline, CDR1 is SQVTM and CDR2 is ANQGSEA. The CDR3 runs to 12 residues. V was clipped by 3 bases and J by 6 bases; unmatched bases: 4. The DNA for the CDR3 is TGCAGCGTTGAGTCAGGGGGTCATGGCTACACCTTC. This translates into CSVESGGHGYTF.

V is TRBV5-8 and J is TRBJ1-1, with 8 bases matching TRBD1. Germline trimming cut 2 bases from V and 7 bases from J; bases unmatched to any gene: 10. The CDR3 length is 15 residues. The germline gives CDR1 SGHTS, CDR2 YDEGEE. Here the CDR3 reads CASSFRRQGMGEAFF. CDR3 bases: TGTGCCAGCAGCTTTCGTCGACAGGGGATGGGTGAAGCTTTCTTT.

This clonotype was observed a few times. The chain carries TRBV5-5 and TRBJ2-5; D remains unclear. The germline V gene encodes CDR1 SGHKS and CDR2 YYEKEE (reference sequence). CDR3 size: 14 residues. The V end lost 0 bases, the J end lost 2 bases, and 8 bases lay between the germline ends. This chain's CDR3 is CASSLVQRQETQYF. The DNA of the CDR3 is TGTGCCAGCAGCTTGGTGCAGAGACAAGAGACCCAGTACTTC.

This clonotype was recorded many times. The rearrangement joins TRBV12-3 or TRBV12-4 to TRBJ2-1; D may correspond to TRBD1 or TRBD2 (5 bases each). CDR3 length: 14 residues. V lost 3 bases, J lost 2 bases, and 8 bases lay in between. CDR3 sequence reads: CASSFGGTYNEQFF. The CDR3 bases are TGTGCCAGCAGTTTTGGGGGAACCTACAATGAGCAGTTCTTC.

This clonotype showed up just a few times. This chain uses TRBV10-3 with TRBJ2-5; 10 nucleotides match TRBD1. The trim removed 9 bases at V and 1 base at J, leaving 2 bases unmatched. The CDR3 consists of 13 residues. Germline-derived CDR1 and CDR2 are ENHRY and SYGVKD. In DNA, the CDR3 is TGTGCCATTCGGACAGGGGGCCAAGAGACCCAGTACTTC. This gives the protein CAIRTGGQETQYF.

V is TRBV6-6 and J is TRBJ2-3; D possibly corresponds to TRBD2 (5 bases). V was trimmed by 7 bases and J by 3 bases, leaving 11 bases between them. Germline V gives CDR1 MNHNY, CDR2 SVGAGI (reference sequence). The length of the CDR3 is 13 residues. DNA of the CDR3: TGTGCCAGCAAGGAGAGGGCGACAGATACGCAGTATTTT. It specifies CASKERATDTQYF.

This clonotype was counted only a few times. The chain carries TRBV10-3 and TRBJ2-7; 8 bases are shared with TRBD2. The length of the CDR3 is 14 residues. The germline V gene has CDR1 ENHRY and CDR2 SYGVKD. Trimming took 9 bases from V and 5 from J; bases not matched to a gene: 12. The CDR3 reads CAISGRGLFDEQYV. The CDR3 DNA follows: TGTGCCATTTCCGGGAGGGGGTTATTCGACGAGCAGTACGTC.

The chain is built from TRBV9 and TRBJ2-3; 9 positions match TRBD2. CDR3 length: 17 residues. The germline V gene encodes CDR1 SGDLS and CDR2 YYNGEE. Trimming at V came to 7 bases and at J to 2 bases, leaving 14 bases not matched to a gene. The CDR3 protein is CASSKAPSSGNTDTQYF. DNA for the CDR3: TGTGCCAGCTCAAAAGCCCCTTCTAGCGGGAACACAGATACGCAGTATTTT.

This clonotype was counted only a few times. The DNA of the CDR3 is TGTGCCAGCAGCTTAGTTTACAGCCCAGTAGGGGTCTATGGCTACACCTTC. It specifies CASSLVYSPVGVYGYTF. The chain combines TRBV7-8 with TRBJ1-2; D might be TRBD1 (5 bases). The CDR3 totals 17 residues. V was clipped by 1 base and J by 4 bases, with 19 bases between them. CDR1 is SGHVS, CDR2 FQNEAQ, per germline. The full variable domain, rest sourced from reference TRBV7-8 and TRBJ1-2, is GAGVSQSPRYKVAKRGQDVALRCDPISGHVSLFWYQQALGQGPEFLTYFQNEAQLDKSGLPSDRFFAERPEGSVSTLKIQRTQQEDSAVYLCASSLVYSPVGVYGYTFGSGTRLTVV.

This clonotype has just a few counts. V gene TRBV12-3 or TRBV12-4 combines with J gene TRBJ1-4; D possibly corresponds to TRBD1 (6 bases). This CDR3 is 12 amino acids long. Trimming took off 2 bases at V and 13 bases at J, with 11 bases between the two ends. The CDR3 protein is CASSLTQGRLFF. In nucleotides, the CDR3 is TGTGCCAGCAGTTTAACGCAGGGGAGACTGTTTTTT.